Following are 10 T cell receptor beta chains from one sample sequenced in a study of blood T cell repertoires in COVID-19. TCRdb's table, derived via immunoSEQ multiplex PCR, lists solely in-frame clones and lacks some. The sample has around 280,000 clones, around 86% seen once. What was sequenced was peripheral blood. Receptor source: a woman in her twenties or thirties who had recovered from COVID-19.

This clone was seen more than once but under ten times. J is TRBJ1-5 and V is TRBV11-2, with D tentatively TRBD1 (6 bases). In germline, CDR1 is SGHAT, CDR2 FQNNGV. The V and J ends lost 2 bases and 0 bases respectively, with 8 bases between them. This CDR3 is 15 amino acids long. This CDR3 is CASSLSGVSNQPQHF. The CDR3, as DNA: TGTGCCAGCAGCTTATCAGGGGTTAGCAATCAGCCCCAGCATTTT.

The chain couples TRBV19 to TRBJ2-2; D might be TRBD1 (5 bases). CDR1 LNHDA and CDR2 SQIVND come from the germline V gene (reference sequence). The CDR3 is 17 amino acids. V lost 6 bases, J lost 4 bases, and 21 bases lay in between. CDR3 sequence: CASSNYFQGDGTGELFF. CDR3 in DNA: TGTGCCAGTAGCAACTACTTCCAGGGTGACGGCACCGGGGAGCTGTTTTTT.

This chain connects TRBV9 to TRBJ2-3, with TRBD2 as a possible D gene (6 bases). Germline assignment: CDR1 SGDLS and CDR2 YYNGEE. The CDR3 has 15 amino acids. The V and J ends lost 0 bases and 2 bases respectively, with 10 bases between them. CDR3 coding DNA: TGTGCCAGCAGCGTAGGGGACTCCTACACAGATACGCAGTATTTT. This sequence encodes CASSVGDSYTDTQYF.

In the case of this clone: One junction end disagrees with the germline gene, perhaps due to a read error. The gene calls are TRBV19 and TRBJ2-5, with a weak D call TRBD2 (6 bases). The CDR3 is made up of 13 amino acids. The germline gives CDR1 LNHDA, CDR2 SQIVND (reference sequence). For the CDR3, the DNA is TGTGCCAGTAGCATAGGGAGCGGGGAGACCCAGTACTTC. Translating gives CASSIGSGETQYF.

The chain uses TRBV2 and TRBJ2-7; D might be TRBD1 (5 bases). There are 15 residues in the CDR3. Germline CDR1 SNHLY, CDR2 FYNNEI. The V gene lost 3 bases and the J gene lost 2 bases, with 14 bases spanning the gap. The CDR3 sequence: CASSDGANLPYEQYF. In nucleotides, the CDR3 is TGTGCCAGCAGTGATGGGGCGAATCTACCCTACGAGCAGTACTTC.

This clone was detected only a few times. This chain connects TRBV11-2 to TRBJ1-1; tentative D call: TRBD1 (6 bases). The CDR3 length is 16 residues. Looked up from germline, CDR1 is SGHAT and CDR2 is FQNNGV. Trimming took 2 bases from V and 1 from J, leaving 14 bases between them. The DNA for the CDR3 is TGTGCCAGCAGCTTAAGGGGGGGAGTACGGAACACTGAAGCTTTCTTT. It yields the protein CASSLRGGVRNTEAFF.

This rearrangement joins TRBV18 to TRBJ2-3; weak D call: TRBD2 (5 bases). The ends were cut back, 3 bases at V and 2 bases at J, with 12 bases in the middle. From germline, CDR1 is KGHSH and CDR2 LQKENI. This CDR3 comprises 15 residues. CDR3 DNA: TGTGCCAGCTCACCGGTCGGACTCCTCACAGATACGCAGTATTTT. This sequence encodes CASSPVGLLTDTQYF.

V usage is TRBV5-5 and J usage is TRBJ2-5, with D perhaps matching TRBD2 (6 bases). Germline assignment: CDR1 SGHKS and CDR2 YYEKEE (reference sequence). V lost 5 bases and J 4 bases, leaving 18 bases between the germline ends. This CDR3 region has 15 residues. The CDR3 is CASSTRARGGETQYF. The DNA of the CDR3 is TGTGCCAGCAGTACCCGGGCCCGGGGAGGAGAGACCCAGTACTTC. Full variable domain (remainder filled in from reference TRBV5-5 and TRBJ2-5): DAGVTQSPTHLIKTRGQQVTLRCSPISGHKSVSWYQQVLGQGPQFIFQYYEKEERGRGNFPDRFSARQFPNYSSELNVNALLLGDSALYLCASSTRARGGETQYFGPGTRLLVL.

The rearrangement uses TRBV5-4 and TRBJ2-1; 10 nucleotides line up with TRBD1. After removal of 3 bases from V and 5 bases from J, the junction contained 5 bases not matched to a gene. This CDR3 has 15 residues. Germline assignment: CDR1 SGHNT and CDR2 YYREEE (reference sequence). In nucleotides, the CDR3 is TGTGCCAGCAGCTGGCGGGACAGGGGAAACAATGAGCAGTTCTTC. It specifies CASSWRDRGNNEQFF.

This clone has only one observation. The CDR3 does not end in the conserved phenylalanine or tryptophan, so this is likely a read error. The DNA is left out, because the CDR3 cannot be placed on it with certainty; the CDR3 is given as TCRdb lists it. The chain employs TRBV20-1 and TRBJ2-7; the table's TRBD1 call for D was not verified on the DNA. Germline V lookup: CDR1 DFQATT, CDR2 SNEGSKA (reference sequence). The CDR3 is made up of 11 amino acids, end residues included. Here the CDR3 reads CSARRGGPGQR.